The subject of this entry is one TCR beta chain. What antigen it recognizes has not been identified. No much larger clonotype is one base removed from it; base qualities were not supplied. One collaborating source in Seattle enrolled patients during active infection and followed them longitudinally through the course of disease. Whole blood was collected in K2EDTA tubes by collaborating institutions according to the institutions' own protocols. For TCRbeta analysis, collaborators shipped samples as frozen whole blood, isolated PBMCs, or DNA extracted from either of those sample types. There are 16 amino acids in the CDR3, from cysteine to phenylalanine inclusive. Left in the record is the CDR3 DNA by itself, 48 bases read in frame from the first base. Germline trimming amounts to 4 bases on V and 2 bases on J, with 8 as the count of junction bases outside the gene matches. For CDR1 and CDR2, the germline V gene lists LGHNA and YSLEER.

TCRbeta CDR3 regions were amplified from genomic DNA using the immunoSEQ Assay, a bias-controlled multiplex PCR. Per the original workflow: The number of nucleated cells in each sample was estimated by amplification of reference gene primers within the assay. To quantify the absolute abundance of each unique TCRbeta CDR3 rearrangement, sequence reads were collapsed and filtered. For each sample, productive Simpson clonality was calculated as the square root of Simpson's diversity index over productive rearrangements. Held by TCRdb, this immuneACCESS table contains in-frame sequences only and omits some clones. Under half of the omission traces to an unresolved V gene where checked; the cause of the rest is unknown. The V and J calls and clone size come from that table; D and trimming were worked out from the DNA. Counted in this sample were 100,000 to 150,000 clones; around four fifths of them appeared once. Of the sample, approximately 6% is held by the ten largest clones.

This specimen belongs to a study of blood T cell repertoires in COVID-19 (dated by TCRdb to 2018 to 2020). About the study as a whole: Samples from collaborators originated in the United States, Italy and Spain and spanned both the acute and convalescent phases of COVID-19. The prospective study material was composed of cDNA or gDNA derived from T cells, B-cell-depleted T cells, or PBMCs. The repertoires were made available in a free public database intended to serve as a resource for research on the immune response to SARS-CoV-2. The samples were drawn from two sources: the first 160 participants of the ongoing ImmuneRACE study, and fewer than 1,500 subjects contributed by 6 global collaborators. Subjects who had been exposed to COVID-19, were actively infected with it, or had recovered from it provided the deeply sampled blood TCRbeta repertoires that made up the dataset. HLA class I and class II types, where available, came from metadata supplied by the sample provider rather than from assay-based typing. A de-identified subject ID, COVID-19 status, age in years and sex were almost always included in the sample metadata. Summary of the overall study and its limitations: How much clinical and demographic metadata was included differed by source and by participant, and the metadata was provided uncurated.

The chain links TRBV4-3 with TRBJ2-3; TRBD2 fits 8 bases in the junction. The TCR comes from a man older than 75 with COVID-19, enrolled during active disease. Sequencing was done on a sample of peripheral blood. The CDR3 reads CASSPLTGGLTDTQYF. The DNA sequence is given as TGCGCCAGCAGCCCCCTCACGGGAGGGCTCACAGATACGCAGTATTTT.